This T cell receptor beta chain was sequenced for a study of shared clonotypes between healthy human individuals. Germline V gene data show CDR1 as SEHNR and CDR2 as FQNEAQ (reference sequence). This CDR3 is built from 14 residues. Assay runs were performed at deep level. Here immunoSEQ multiplex PCR was the method, and the copy in TCRdb shows in-frame clones only, minus some. Of over 400,000 clones listed, 65% to 85% are singletons. Comments on this clone: One end of the junction varies from germline; a read error may be responsible.

The study drew its donors from healthy HIV-negative adults without recent acute infections or vaccinations. About 90 million PBMCs per unsorted sample were used for genomic DNA. The sequence derives from a woman aged 40 to 50 in good health. Some clones in this sample may be carry-over from other donors' samples. The specimen sequenced was PBMCs. The chain links TRBV7-9 to TRBJ2-5, with 10 bases matching TRBD1. The CDR3 protein is CASRRGQGWETQYF. CDR3 in DNA: TGTGCCAGCAGACGGGGACAGGGGTGGGAGACTCAGTACTTC.